This T cell receptor (beta chain) stems from a study of T cell changes during pregnancy in multiple sclerosis. The germline V and J ends were trimmed by 4 bases and 1 base, with 10 bases remaining between them. The CDR3 contains 14 residues. Germline CDR1 is SGHAT and CDR2 is FQDESV (reference sequence). The data were produced by immunoSEQ multiplex PCR, yet TCRdb's version contains in-frame clones alone and is incomplete. Of 44,000 or so clones detected, about 88% appear once; the ten largest clones hold 5.5% to 6.5%. Sequencing was performed on CD8+ T cells from peripheral blood mononuclear cells, taken after pregnancy. The chain couples TRBV11-1 to TRBJ1-2; maybe TRBD1 (6 bases). The sequence derives from a female donor in good health, enrolled as a control in a pregnancy study. As DNA, the CDR3 is TGTGCCAGCAGCTCCCGGGACAATAACTATGGCTACACCTTC. This codes for CASSSRDNNYGYTF.